This T cell receptor beta chain originates from a study of chemoradiotherapy in HPV16-positive cancers. Study-level findings and limits: In HPV16-positive patients, HPV-responsive T-cell expansion tracked better recurrence-free survival. Non-HPV-specific T cells did not expand in tumors during treatment, whereas candidate HPV-specific clones and E7-related motifs did.

Trimming cost V 2 bases and J 5 bases; bases outside gene matches: 5. The CDR3 has 15 residues. Germline CDR1 and CDR2: SGHNT and YYREEE (reference sequence). Clones were sequenced by immunoSEQ multiplex PCR, and TCRdb holds only the in-frame ones, with some missing. The sample has 55,000 to 85,000 clones, roughly 86% seen once. This clone was seen only once. Its target is not known. Over chemoradiotherapy, repertoires were sampled more than once. Sequenced material: blood, taken from a patient who underwent chemoradiotherapy. The J gene is TRBJ2-7, the V gene TRBV5-4; 12 bases line up with TRBD1. The TCR originated in a human donor with HPV-associated anogenital cancer. CDR3 in DNA: TGTGCCAGCAGCTTAGGGACAGGGGGCCTCAACGAGCAGTACTTC. Its translation: CASSLGTGGLNEQYF. The whole variable domain, filled in from reference TRBV5-4 and TRBJ2-7, reads ETGVTQSPTHLIKTRGQQVTLRCSSQSGHNTVSWYQQALGQGPQFIFQYYREEENGRGNFPPRFSGLQFPNYSSELNVNALELDDSALYLCASSLGTGGLNEQYFGPGTRLTVT.